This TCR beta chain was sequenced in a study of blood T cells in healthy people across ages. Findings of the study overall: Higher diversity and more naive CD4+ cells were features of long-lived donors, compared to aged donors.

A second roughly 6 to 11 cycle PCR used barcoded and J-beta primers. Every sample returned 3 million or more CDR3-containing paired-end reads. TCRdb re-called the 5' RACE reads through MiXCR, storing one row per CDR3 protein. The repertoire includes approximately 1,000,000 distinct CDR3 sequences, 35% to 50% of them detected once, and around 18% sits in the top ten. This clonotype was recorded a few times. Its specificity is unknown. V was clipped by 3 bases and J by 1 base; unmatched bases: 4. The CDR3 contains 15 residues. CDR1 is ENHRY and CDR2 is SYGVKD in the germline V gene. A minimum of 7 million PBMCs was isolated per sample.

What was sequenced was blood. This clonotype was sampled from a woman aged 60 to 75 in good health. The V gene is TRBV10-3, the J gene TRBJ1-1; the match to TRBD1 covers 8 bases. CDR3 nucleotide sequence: TGTGCCATCAGTGACCCCGGGACAGGGAACACTGAAGCTTTCTTT. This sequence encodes CAISDPGTGNTEAFF.